This entry lists 20 T cell receptor beta chains sequenced from one sample in a study of blood T cell repertoires in COVID-19. The repertoire was sequenced with immunoSEQ multiplex PCR; TCRdb's copy has only in-frame clones and lacks some. The sample lists roughly 330,000 clones; 89% were seen once. Source material: peripheral blood. The source of these receptors is a man between 18 and 35 years old who had recovered from COVID-19.

The chain joins TRBV4-2 to TRBJ2-1; TRBD1 matches at 10 bases. Unmatched junction bases numbered 6, after V lost 6 bases and J lost 10 bases. The CDR3 contains 13 residues. Germline CDR1 reads LGHNA; CDR2 reads YNFKEQ. The CDR3 protein is CASRGTGALEQFF. In DNA form, the CDR3 reads TGTGCCAGCAGGGGGACAGGGGCACTCGAGCAGTTCTTC.

The rearrangement uses TRBV9 and TRBJ2-3, with 12 nucleotides matching TRBD2. The CDR3 runs 17 residues. J was trimmed by 3 bases and V by 2 bases; bases with no gene match: 7. CDR1 and CDR2 (germline): SGDLS, YYNGEE. CDR3 protein: CASSVPGLAGATDTQYF. CDR3 nucleotides: TGTGCCAGCAGCGTCCCGGGACTAGCGGGTGCAACAGATACGCAGTATTTT.

CDR3 DNA sequence: TGTGCCAGCAGCCAAGATGGAGGCAATCAGCCCCAGCATTTT. Its translation: CASSQDGGNQPQHF. The rearrangement uses TRBV3-1 (or the pseudogene TRBV3-2) and TRBJ1-5; D is ambiguous. This CDR3 contains 14 residues. Trimming stripped 0 bases from V and 2 bases from J, with 5 bases between. Germline V gene lookup returns CDR1 LGHDT and CDR2 YNNKEL (reference sequence).

The chain carries TRBV3-1 (or the pseudogene TRBV3-2) and TRBJ2-1; 8 bases align to TRBD1. The CDR3 totals 15 residues. The V segment lost 6 bases and the J segment 4 bases; nucleotides outside the gene matches: 8. From germline, CDR1 is LGHDT and CDR2 YNNKEL (reference sequence). CDR3 in DNA: TGTGCCAGCAGTCCCTGGGACAGGCCGTACAATGAGCAGTTCTTC. It translates to CASSPWDRPYNEQFF.

The CDR3 loop is CASSLVGGQLPYEQYF. CDR3 DNA sequence: TGTGCCAGCAGCTTAGTAGGGGGACAGCTCCCCTACGAGCAGTACTTC. The rearrangement joins TRBV7-2 to TRBJ2-7; 7 bases are a match to TRBD1. Per germline, CDR1 SGHTA and CDR2 FQGNSA. The CDR3 length is 16 residues. The V segment lost 1 base and the J segment 2 bases; nucleotides outside the gene matches: 8. Together with reference TRBV7-2 and TRBJ2-7, the CDR3 gives the full variable domain: GAGVSQSPSNKVTEKGKDVELRCDPISGHTALYWYRQSLGQGLEFLIYFQGNSAPDKSGLPSDRFSAERTGGSVSTLTIQRTQQEDSAVYLCASSLVGGQLPYEQYFGPGTRLTVT.

V and J are TRBV7-2 and TRBJ2-1, with TRBD2 matching over 14 bases. Per the germline V gene, CDR1 is SGHTA and CDR2 is FQGNSA. J was trimmed by 10 bases and V by 4 bases; bases with no gene match: 9. This CDR3 has 16 residues. The CDR3 protein is CASSWETSGGAREQFF. In DNA form, the CDR3 reads TGTGCCAGCAGCTGGGAGACTAGCGGGGGGGCCCGCGAGCAGTTCTTC.

The chain links TRBV7-2 to TRBJ2-1, with D tentatively TRBD2 (5 bases). Germline V gene lookup returns CDR1 SGHTA and CDR2 FQGNSA. Trimming left V 5 bases short and J 6 bases short, with 17 bases between. This CDR3 spans 15 amino acids. CDR3 in DNA: TGTGCCAGCAGCCCCGGACTCCCACCTAGCAATGAGCAGTTCTTC. Protein: CASSPGLPPSNEQFF.

The genes are TRBV10-1 and TRBJ2-1, with TRBD2 matching over 8 bases. Germline values: CDR1 WNHNN, CDR2 SYGVQD (reference sequence). This CDR3 spans 14 amino acids. Trimming cost V 3 bases and J 7 bases; bases outside gene matches: 5. CDR3 protein: CASSEAGAGNEQFF. CDR3 in DNA: TGCGCCAGCAGTGAAGCGGGAGCCGGGAATGAGCAGTTCTTC.

The J gene is TRBJ1-2, the V gene TRBV6-5; no definite D call. This CDR3 has 11 residues. V was trimmed by 7 bases and J by 8 bases, leaving 11 bases between them. Germline lookup yields CDR1 MNHEY and CDR2 SVGAGI. CDR3 sequence reads: CASIGVYGYTF. CDR3 DNA sequence: TGTGCCAGCATTGGAGTTTACGGCTACACCTTC.

The chain recombines TRBV5-1 with TRBJ2-7, with 10 nucleotides matching TRBD1. There are 14 residues in the CDR3. V lost 4 bases, J lost 5 bases, and 6 bases stayed unmatched. In germline, CDR1 is SGHRS, CDR2 YFSETQ. CDR3 in DNA: TGCGCCAGCAGCACCGGGACAGGGGATAACGAGCAGTACTTC. This encodes CASSTGTGDNEQYF.

The V gene is TRBV5-4, the J gene TRBJ2-7; 14 nucleotides match TRBD2. Germline CDR1 reads SGHNT; CDR2 reads YYREEE (reference sequence). V trimming: 1 base; J trimming: 3 bases; junction bases outside the gene matches: 6. The CDR3 extends over 17 amino acids. Here the CDR3 DNA reads TGTGCCAGCAGCTTGAGACTAGCGGGAGGGCCGGTCTACGAGCAGTACTTC. Translating gives CASSLRLAGGPVYEQYF.

The CDR3 DNA follows: TGTGCCAGCAGCTTAGCTTTTCCAGGGGAATATAGCAATCAGCCCCAGCATTTT. Amino acid sequence: CASSLAFPGEYSNQPQHF. The chain joins TRBV7-2 to TRBJ1-5; maybe TRBD1 (6 bases). V shed 0 bases and J shed 0 bases, with 15 bases lying between them. Germline V gene data show CDR1 as SGHTA and CDR2 as FQGNSA. The CDR3 consists of 18 residues.

Regarding this clone: Other DNA sequences of this sample code for an identical CDR3. The chain uses TRBV9 and TRBJ2-1; D uncertain. The V end lost 3 bases, the J end lost 2 bases, and 9 bases lay between the germline ends. The CDR3 consists of 14 residues. Germline CDR1 SGDLS, CDR2 YYNGEE. The CDR3 here is CASSGGTTYNEQFF. CDR3 sequence (DNA): TGTGCCAGCAGCGGAGGAACCACCTACAATGAGCAGTTCTTC. Combining the CDR3 with reference TRBV9 and TRBJ2-1 gives the whole variable domain DSGVTQTPKHLITATGQRVTLRCSPRSGDLSVYWYQQSLDQGLQFLIQYYNGEERAKGNILERFSAQQFPDLHSELNLSSLELGDSALYFCASSGGTTYNEQFFGPGTRLTVL.

This chain joins TRBV27 and TRBJ1-5; D gene uncertain. Germline-derived CDR1 and CDR2 are MNHEY and SMNVEV (reference sequence). The CDR3 consists of 16 residues. V was cut by 6 bases and J by 0 bases, with 15 bases left in between. CDR3 residues: CASSPQTDHSNQPQHF. CDR3 coding DNA: TGTGCCAGCAGCCCTCAGACTGACCATAGCAATCAGCCCCAGCATTTT.

This chain links TRBV25-1 with TRBJ2-1; D is ambiguous. The CDR3 loop spans 13 amino acids. Per the germline V gene, CDR1 is MGHDK and CDR2 is SYGVNS. Deletions cut 2 bases from V and 7 bases from J, with 9 bases between. CDR3 amino acids: CASSEPLRNEQFF. CDR3 in DNA: TGTGCCAGCAGTGAACCGTTGAGGAATGAGCAGTTCTTC.

The rearrangement joins TRBV19 to TRBJ1-2; a weak D match, TRBD1 (6 bases). V was shortened by 1 base and J by 8 bases, with 17 bases between the two germline ends. Germline CDR1 is LNHDA and CDR2 is SQIVND (reference sequence). This CDR3 contains 15 residues. CDR3 sequence: CASSIAAGDVLGYTF. CDR3 coding DNA: TGTGCCAGTAGTATAGCGGCAGGGGATGTTCTCGGCTACACCTTC.

The count of this clone is one. This sequence joins TRBV13 and TRBJ2-5; possible D gene TRBD2, 6 bases. The CDR3 runs to 13 residues. Germline V gene lookup returns CDR1 PRHDT and CDR2 FYEKMQ (reference sequence). The V and J ends lost 5 bases and 4 bases respectively, with 11 bases between them. CDR3 nucleotide sequence: TGTGCCAGCAGCCAGACGGGGGTAGAGACCCAGTACTTC. Protein: CASSQTGVETQYF. Variable domain in full (rest from reference TRBV13 and TRBJ2-5): AAGVIQSPRHLIKEKRETATLKCYPIPRHDTVYWYQQGPGQDPQFLISFYEKMQSDKGSIPDRFSAQQFSDYHSELNMSSLELGDSALYFCASSQTGVETQYFGPGTRLLVL.

The chain has TRBV7-9 and TRBJ2-7; D possibly corresponds to TRBD2 (9 bases). Looked up from germline, CDR1 is SEHNR and CDR2 is FQNEAQ (reference sequence). V shed 4 bases and J shed 0 bases, with 16 bases lying between them. CDR3 size: 16 residues. The CDR3 is CASSSAGGTGSYEQYF. The CDR3 DNA follows: TGTGCCAGCAGCTCGGCGGGGGGGACAGGCTCCTACGAGCAGTACTTC.

The V call is TRBV7-2, the J call TRBJ1-2; weak D call: TRBD1 (6 bases). The CDR3 length is 13 residues. V was pared by 5 bases and J by 8 bases, with 15 bases between. The germline V gene encodes CDR1 SGHTA and CDR2 FQGNSA. The CDR3 DNA reads as TGTGCCAGCAGCAGTGTTCAGGGGAGCGGCTACACCTTC. This gives the protein CASSSVQGSGYTF.

V usage is TRBV29-1 and J usage is TRBJ1-1, with D perhaps matching TRBD1 (5 bases). V was shortened by 5 bases and J by 4 bases, with 14 bases between the two germline ends. CDR1 is SQVTM, CDR2 ANQGSEA, per germline. The CDR3 consists of 13 residues. CDR3 coding DNA: TGCAGCGTTCCTGTTGGGGCATCCACTGAAGCTTTCTTT. It specifies CSVPVGASTEAFF. Full variable domain (outside the CDR3, taken from reference TRBV29-1 and TRBJ1-1): SAVISQKPSRDICQRGTSLTIQCQVDSQVTMMFWYRQQPGQSLTLIATANQGSEATYESGFVIDKFPISRPNLTFSTLTVSNMSPEDSSIYLCSVPVGASTEAFFGQGTRLTVV.